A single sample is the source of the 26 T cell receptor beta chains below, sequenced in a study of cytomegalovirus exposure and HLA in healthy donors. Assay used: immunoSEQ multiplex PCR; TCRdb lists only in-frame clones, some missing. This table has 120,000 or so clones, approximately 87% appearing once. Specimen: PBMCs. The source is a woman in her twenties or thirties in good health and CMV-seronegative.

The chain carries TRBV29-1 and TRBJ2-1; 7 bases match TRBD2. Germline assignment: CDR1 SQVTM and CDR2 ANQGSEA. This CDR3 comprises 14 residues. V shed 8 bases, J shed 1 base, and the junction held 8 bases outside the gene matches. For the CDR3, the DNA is TGCAGCACCAAATGGGGGGGGTCCTACAATGAGCAGTTCTTC. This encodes CSTKWGGSYNEQFF.

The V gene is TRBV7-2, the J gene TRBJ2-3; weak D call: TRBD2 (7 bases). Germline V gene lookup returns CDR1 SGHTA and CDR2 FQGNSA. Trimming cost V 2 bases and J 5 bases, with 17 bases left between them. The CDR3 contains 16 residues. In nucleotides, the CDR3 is TGTGCCAGCAGCTTATTTGGGGGGGCCCTGGAAGATACGCAGTATTTT. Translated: CASSLFGGALEDTQYF.

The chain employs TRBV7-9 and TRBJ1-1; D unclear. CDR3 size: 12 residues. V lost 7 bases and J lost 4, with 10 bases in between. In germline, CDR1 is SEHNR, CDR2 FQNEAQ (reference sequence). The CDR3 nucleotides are TGTGCCAGCACCCGGGGAGTCACTGAAGCTTTCTTT. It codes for CASTRGVTEAFF.

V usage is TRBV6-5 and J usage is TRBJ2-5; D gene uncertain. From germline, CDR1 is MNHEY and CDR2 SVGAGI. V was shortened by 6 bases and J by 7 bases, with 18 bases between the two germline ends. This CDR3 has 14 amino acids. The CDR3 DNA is TGTGCCAGCAGGCCCCCCGGCAGGCACGGGACCCAGTACTTC. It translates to CASRPPGRHGTQYF.

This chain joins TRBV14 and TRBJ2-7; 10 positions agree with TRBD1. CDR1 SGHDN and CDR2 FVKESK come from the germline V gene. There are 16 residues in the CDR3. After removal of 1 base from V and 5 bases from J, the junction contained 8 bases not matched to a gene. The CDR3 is CASSQVERTGGNEQYF. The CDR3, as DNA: TGTGCCAGCAGCCAAGTGGAGAGGACAGGGGGGAACGAGCAGTACTTC.

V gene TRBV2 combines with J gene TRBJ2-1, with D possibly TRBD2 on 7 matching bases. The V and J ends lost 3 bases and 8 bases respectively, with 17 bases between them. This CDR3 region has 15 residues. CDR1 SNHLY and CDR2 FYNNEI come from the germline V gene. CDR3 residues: CASSERGPAADEQFF. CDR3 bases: TGTGCCAGCAGTGAGCGGGGGCCCGCCGCGGATGAGCAGTTCTTC.

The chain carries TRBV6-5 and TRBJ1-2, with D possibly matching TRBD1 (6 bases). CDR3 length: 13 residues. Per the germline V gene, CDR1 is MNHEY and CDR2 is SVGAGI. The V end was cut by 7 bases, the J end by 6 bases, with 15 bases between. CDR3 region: CASILTGNHGYTF. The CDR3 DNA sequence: TGTGCCAGCATTTTAACAGGGAACCATGGCTACACCTTC.

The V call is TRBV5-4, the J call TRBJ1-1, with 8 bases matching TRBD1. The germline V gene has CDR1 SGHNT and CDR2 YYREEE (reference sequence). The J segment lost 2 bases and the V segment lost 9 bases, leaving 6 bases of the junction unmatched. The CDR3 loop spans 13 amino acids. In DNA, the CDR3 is TGTGCCACCCTGGACAGGGCTAACACTGAAGCTTTCTTT. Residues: CATLDRANTEAFF.

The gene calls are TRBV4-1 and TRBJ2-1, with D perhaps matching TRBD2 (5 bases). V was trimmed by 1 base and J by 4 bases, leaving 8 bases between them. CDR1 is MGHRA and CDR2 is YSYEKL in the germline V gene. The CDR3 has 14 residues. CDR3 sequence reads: CASSQATGYNEQFF. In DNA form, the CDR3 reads TGCGCCAGCAGCCAAGCCACGGGGTACAATGAGCAGTTCTTC.

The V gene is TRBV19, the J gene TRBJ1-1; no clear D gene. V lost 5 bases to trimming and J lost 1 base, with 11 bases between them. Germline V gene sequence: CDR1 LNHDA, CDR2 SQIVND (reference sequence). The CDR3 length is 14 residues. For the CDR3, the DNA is TGTGCCAGTAGTCTCCGCACTGAGAACACTGAAGCTTTCTTT. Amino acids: CASSLRTENTEAFF.

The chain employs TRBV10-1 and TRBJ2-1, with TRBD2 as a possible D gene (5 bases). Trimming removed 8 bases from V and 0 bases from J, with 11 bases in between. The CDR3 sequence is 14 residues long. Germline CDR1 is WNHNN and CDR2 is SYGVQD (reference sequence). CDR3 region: CASWMGSSYNEQFF. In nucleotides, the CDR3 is TGCGCCAGCTGGATGGGGAGCTCCTACAATGAGCAGTTCTTC.

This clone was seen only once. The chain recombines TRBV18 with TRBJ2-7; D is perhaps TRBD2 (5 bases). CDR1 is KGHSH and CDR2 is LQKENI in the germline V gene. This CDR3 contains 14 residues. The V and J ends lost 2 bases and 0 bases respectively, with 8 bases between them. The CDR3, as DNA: TGTGCCAGCTCACCATATGGGAGCTCCTACGAGCAGTACTTC. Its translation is CASSPYGSSYEQYF.

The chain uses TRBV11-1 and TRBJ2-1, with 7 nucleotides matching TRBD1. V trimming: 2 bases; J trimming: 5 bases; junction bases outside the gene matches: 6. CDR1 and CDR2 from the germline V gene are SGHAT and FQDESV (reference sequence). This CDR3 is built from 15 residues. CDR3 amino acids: CASSLRGTVNNEQFF. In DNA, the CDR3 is TGTGCCAGCAGCTTAAGGGGGACAGTGAACAATGAGCAGTTCTTC.

The CDR3 is CASSRVADTEAFF. The CDR3 DNA reads as TGTGCCAGTTCCAGGGTTGCGGACACTGAAGCTTTCTTT. This sequence joins TRBV19 and TRBJ1-1; tentative D call: TRBD1 (5 bases). Germline V lookup: CDR1 LNHDA, CDR2 SQIVND (reference sequence). Trimming removed 8 bases at V and 3 bases at J, with 13 bases between. The CDR3 spans 13 residues.

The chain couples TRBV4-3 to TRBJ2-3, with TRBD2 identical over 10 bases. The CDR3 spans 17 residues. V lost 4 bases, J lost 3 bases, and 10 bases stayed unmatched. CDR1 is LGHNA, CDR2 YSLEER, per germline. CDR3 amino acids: CASSRQPSGGGTDTQYF. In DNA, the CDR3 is TGCGCCAGCAGCCGTCAACCTAGCGGGGGTGGTACAGATACGCAGTATTTT.

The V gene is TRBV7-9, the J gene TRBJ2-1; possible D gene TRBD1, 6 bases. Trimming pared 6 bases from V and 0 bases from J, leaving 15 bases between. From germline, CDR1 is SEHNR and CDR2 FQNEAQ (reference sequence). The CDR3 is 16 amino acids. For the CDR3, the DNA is TGTGCCAGCAGACGCGGACAGAGTAGCTCCTACAATGAGCAGTTCTTC. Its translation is CASRRGQSSSYNEQFF.

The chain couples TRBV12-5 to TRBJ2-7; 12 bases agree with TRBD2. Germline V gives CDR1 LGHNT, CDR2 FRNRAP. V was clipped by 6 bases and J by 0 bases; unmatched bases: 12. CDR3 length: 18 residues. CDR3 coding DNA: TGTGCTAGTGGCCCCCTCGCTAGCGGGGGGGCAGGCTCCTACGAGCAGTACTTC. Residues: CASGPLASGGAGSYEQYF.

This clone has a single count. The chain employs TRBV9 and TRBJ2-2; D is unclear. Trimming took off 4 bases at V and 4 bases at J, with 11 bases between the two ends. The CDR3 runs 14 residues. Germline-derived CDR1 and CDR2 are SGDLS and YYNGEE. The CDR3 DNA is TGTGCCAGCAGCCTCCTTCAGGCCACCGGGGAGCTGTTTTTT. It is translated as CASSLLQATGELFF.

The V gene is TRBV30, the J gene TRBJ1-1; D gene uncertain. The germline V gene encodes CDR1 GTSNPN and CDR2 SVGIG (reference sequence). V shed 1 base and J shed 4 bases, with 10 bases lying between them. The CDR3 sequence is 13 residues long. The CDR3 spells CAWSDRGSTEAFF. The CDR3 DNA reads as TGTGCCTGGAGTGACCGAGGGTCCACTGAAGCTTTCTTT.

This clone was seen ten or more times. The CDR3 spells CASSIIDRDNSPLHF. In DNA, the CDR3 is TGTGCCAGCAGTATTATCGACAGGGACAATTCACCCCTCCACTTT. J is TRBJ1-6 and V is TRBV6-1, with 7 nucleotides matching TRBD1. Trimming took 5 bases from V and 7 from J; bases not matched to a gene: 8. The germline V gene has CDR1 MNHNS and CDR2 SASEGT. CDR3 length: 15 residues.

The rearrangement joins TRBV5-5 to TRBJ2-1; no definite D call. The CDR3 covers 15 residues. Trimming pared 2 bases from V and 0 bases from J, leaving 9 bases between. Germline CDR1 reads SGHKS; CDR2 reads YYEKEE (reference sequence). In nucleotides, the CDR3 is TGTGCCAGCAGCTTCTGGTACGGCTCCTACAATGAGCAGTTCTTC. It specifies CASSFWYGSYNEQFF.

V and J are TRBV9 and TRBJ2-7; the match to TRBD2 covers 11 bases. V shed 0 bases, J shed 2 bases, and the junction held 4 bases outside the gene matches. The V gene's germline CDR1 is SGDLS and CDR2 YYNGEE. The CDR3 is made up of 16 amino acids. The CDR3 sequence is CASSVGLAGGTYEQYF. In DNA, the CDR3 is TGTGCCAGCAGCGTAGGGCTAGCGGGGGGAACCTACGAGCAGTACTTC.

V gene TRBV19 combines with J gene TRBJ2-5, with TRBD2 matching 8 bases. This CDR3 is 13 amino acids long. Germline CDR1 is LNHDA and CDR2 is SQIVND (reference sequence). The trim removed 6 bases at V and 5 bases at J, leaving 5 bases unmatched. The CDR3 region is CASSTGGPETQYF. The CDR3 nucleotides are TGTGCCAGTAGCACGGGAGGGCCGGAGACCCAGTACTTC.

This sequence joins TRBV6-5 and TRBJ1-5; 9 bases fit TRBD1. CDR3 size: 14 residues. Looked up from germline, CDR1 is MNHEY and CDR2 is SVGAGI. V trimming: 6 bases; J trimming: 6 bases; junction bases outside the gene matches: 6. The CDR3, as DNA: TGTGCCAGCAGAGCTACAGGGGGCCTTCAGCCCCAGCATTTT. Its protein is CASRATGGLQPQHF.

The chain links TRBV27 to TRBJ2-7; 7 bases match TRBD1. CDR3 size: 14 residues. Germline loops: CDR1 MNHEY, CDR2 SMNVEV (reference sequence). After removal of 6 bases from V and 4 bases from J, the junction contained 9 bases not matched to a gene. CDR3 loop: CASSKTGLGYEQYF. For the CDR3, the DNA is TGTGCCAGCAGCAAGACAGGGCTGGGGTACGAGCAGTACTTC.

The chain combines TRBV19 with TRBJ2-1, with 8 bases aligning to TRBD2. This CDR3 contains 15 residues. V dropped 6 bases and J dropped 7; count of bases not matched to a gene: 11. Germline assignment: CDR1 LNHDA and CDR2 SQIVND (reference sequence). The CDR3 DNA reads TGTGCCAGTAGGCCCCGGCGGGGGGCTCTGAATGAGCAGTTCTTC. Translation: CASRPRRGALNEQFF.